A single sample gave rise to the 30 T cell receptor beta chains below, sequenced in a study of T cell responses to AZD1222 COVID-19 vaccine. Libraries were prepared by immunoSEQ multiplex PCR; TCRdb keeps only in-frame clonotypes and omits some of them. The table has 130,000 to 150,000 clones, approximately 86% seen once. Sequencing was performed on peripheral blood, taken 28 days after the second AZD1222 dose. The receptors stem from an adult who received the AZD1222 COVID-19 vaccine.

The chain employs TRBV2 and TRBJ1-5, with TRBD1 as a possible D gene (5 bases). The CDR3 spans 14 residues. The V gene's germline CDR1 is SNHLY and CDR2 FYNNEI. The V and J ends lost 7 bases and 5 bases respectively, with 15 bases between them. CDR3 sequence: CASTFVSGDQPQHF. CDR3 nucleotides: TGTGCCAGCACCTTCGTTTCGGGGGATCAGCCCCAGCATTTT. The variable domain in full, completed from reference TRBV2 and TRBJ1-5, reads EPEVTQTPSHQVTQMGQEVILRCVPISNHLYFYWYRQILGQKVEFLVSFYNNEISEKSEIFDDQFSVERPDGSNFTLKIRSTKLEDSAMYFCASTFVSGDQPQHFGDGTRLSIL.

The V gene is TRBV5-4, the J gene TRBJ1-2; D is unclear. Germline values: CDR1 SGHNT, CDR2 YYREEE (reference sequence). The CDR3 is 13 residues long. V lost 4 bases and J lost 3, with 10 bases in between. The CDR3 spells CASSTESDYGYTF. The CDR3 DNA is TGTGCCAGCAGCACCGAGTCAGACTATGGCTACACCTTC.

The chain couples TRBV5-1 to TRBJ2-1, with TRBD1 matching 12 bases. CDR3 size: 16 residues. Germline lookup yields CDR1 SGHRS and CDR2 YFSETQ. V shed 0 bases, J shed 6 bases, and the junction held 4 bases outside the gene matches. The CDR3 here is CASSLGGQGALNEQFF. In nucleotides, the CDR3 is TGCGCCAGCAGCTTGGGGGGACAGGGGGCCCTCAATGAGCAGTTCTTC.

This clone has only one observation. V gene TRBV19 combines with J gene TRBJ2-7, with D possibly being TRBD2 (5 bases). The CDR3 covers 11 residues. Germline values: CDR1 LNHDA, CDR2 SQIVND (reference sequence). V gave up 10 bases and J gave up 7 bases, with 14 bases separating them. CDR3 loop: CATGVLGEQYF. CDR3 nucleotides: TGTGCCACCGGGGTCTTGGGTGAGCAGTACTTC.

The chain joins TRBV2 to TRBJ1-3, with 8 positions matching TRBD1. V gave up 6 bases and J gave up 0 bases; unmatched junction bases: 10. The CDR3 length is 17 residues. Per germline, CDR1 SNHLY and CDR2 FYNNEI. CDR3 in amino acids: CASSDRTGSLSGNTIYF. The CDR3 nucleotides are TGTGCCAGCAGCGACCGGACAGGGAGTCTCTCTGGAAACACCATATATTTT.

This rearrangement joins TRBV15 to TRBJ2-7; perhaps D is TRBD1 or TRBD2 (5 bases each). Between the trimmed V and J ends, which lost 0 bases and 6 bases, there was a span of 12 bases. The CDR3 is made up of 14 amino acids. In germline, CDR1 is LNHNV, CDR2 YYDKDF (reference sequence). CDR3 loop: CATSRDNGAGEQYF. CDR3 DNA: TGTGCCACCAGCAGAGATAATGGGGCGGGCGAGCAGTACTTC.

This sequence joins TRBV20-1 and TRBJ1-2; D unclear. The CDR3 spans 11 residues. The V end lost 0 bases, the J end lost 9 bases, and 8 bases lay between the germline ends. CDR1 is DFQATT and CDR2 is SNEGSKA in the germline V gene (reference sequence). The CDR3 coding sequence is TGCAGTGCTAGAGAGGAGATTAGCTACACCTTC. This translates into CSAREEISYTF.

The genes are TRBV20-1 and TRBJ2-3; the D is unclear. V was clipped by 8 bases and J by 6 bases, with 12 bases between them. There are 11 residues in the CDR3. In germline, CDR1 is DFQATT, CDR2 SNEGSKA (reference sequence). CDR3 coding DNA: TGCAGTACTACTAAGTCTGATACGCAGTATTTT. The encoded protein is CSTTKSDTQYF.

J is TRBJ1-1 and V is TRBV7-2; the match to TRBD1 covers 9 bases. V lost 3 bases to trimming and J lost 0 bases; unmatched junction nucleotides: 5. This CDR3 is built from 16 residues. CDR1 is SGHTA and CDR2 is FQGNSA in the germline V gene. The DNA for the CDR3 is TGTGCCAGCAGCTTGACAGGGGGGGCTATGAACACTGAAGCTTTCTTT. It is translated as CASSLTGGAMNTEAFF.

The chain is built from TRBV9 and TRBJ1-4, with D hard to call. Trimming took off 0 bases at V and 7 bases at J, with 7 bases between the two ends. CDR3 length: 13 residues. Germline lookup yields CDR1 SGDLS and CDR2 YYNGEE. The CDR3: CASSVGGGEKLFF. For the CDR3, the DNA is TGTGCCAGCAGCGTAGGTGGTGGTGAAAAACTGTTTTTT.

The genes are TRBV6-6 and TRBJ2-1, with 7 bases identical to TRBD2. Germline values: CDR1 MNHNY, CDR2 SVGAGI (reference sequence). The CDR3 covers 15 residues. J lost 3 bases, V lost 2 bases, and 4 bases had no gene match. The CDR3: CASSYTLADYNEQFF. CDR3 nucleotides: TGTGCCAGCAGTTACACCCTAGCGGACTACAATGAGCAGTTCTTC.

For the CDR3, the DNA is TGCGCCAGCAGCCAAGATCGGATAGCGGGGTACAATGAGCAGTTCTTC. The encoded protein is CASSQDRIAGYNEQFF. This sequence joins TRBV4-1 and TRBJ2-1; 8 nucleotides agree with TRBD2. The CDR3 extends over 16 amino acids. CDR1 is MGHRA, CDR2 YSYEKL, per germline. The junction had 5 bases not matched to a gene; V was cut back by 0 bases and J by 4 bases.

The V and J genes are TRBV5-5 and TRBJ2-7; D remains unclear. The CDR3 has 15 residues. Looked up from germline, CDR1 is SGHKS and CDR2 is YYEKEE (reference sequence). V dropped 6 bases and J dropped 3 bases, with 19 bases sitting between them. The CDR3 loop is CASIDPGQLYYEQYF. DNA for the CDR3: TGTGCCAGCATCGACCCCGGGCAGCTCTACTACGAGCAGTACTTC.

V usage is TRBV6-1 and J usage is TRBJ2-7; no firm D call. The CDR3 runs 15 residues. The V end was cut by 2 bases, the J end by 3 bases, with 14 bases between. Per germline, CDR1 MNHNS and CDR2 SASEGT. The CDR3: CASSELPQNFYEQYF. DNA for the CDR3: TGTGCCAGCAGTGAACTTCCCCAGAATTTCTACGAGCAGTACTTC.

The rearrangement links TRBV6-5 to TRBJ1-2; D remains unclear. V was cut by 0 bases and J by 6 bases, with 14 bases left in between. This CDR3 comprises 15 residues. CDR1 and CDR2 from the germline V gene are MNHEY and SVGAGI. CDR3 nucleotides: TGTGCCAGCAGTTACTCGAATCCAATCGGGGATGGCTACACCTTC. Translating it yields CASSYSNPIGDGYTF.

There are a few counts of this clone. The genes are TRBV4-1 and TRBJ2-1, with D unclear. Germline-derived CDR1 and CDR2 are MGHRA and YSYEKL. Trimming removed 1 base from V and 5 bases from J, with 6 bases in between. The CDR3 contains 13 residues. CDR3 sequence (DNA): TGCGCCAGCAGCCAAGGGGTGGACAATGAGCAGTTCTTC. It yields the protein CASSQGVDNEQFF.

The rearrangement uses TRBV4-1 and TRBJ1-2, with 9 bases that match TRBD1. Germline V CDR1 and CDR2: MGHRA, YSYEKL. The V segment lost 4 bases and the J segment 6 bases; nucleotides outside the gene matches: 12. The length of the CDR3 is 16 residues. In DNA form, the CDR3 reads TGCGCCAGCAGCCTGGGGACAGGGTTAATAAGGGATGGCTACACCTTC. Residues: CASSLGTGLIRDGYTF.

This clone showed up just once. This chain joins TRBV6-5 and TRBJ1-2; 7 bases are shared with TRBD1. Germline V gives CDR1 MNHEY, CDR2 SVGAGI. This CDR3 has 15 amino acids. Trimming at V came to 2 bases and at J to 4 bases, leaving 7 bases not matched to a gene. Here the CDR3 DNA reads TGTGCCAGCAGTTACACGACAGGGAGCGCCTATGGCTACACCTTC. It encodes CASSYTTGSAYGYTF.

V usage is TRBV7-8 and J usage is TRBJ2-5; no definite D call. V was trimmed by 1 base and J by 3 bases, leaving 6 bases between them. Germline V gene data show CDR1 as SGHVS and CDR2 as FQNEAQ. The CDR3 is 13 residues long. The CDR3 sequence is CASSLDAKETQYF. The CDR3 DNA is TGTGCCAGCAGCTTAGACGCAAAAGAGACCCAGTACTTC.

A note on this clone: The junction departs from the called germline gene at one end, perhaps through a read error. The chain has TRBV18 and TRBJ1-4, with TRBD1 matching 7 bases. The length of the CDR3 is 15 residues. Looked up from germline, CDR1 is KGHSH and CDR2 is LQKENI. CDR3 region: CASSPRQGEDEKLLF. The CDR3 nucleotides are TGTGCCAGCTCACCAAGACAGGGCGAGGATGAAAAACTGCTTTTT.

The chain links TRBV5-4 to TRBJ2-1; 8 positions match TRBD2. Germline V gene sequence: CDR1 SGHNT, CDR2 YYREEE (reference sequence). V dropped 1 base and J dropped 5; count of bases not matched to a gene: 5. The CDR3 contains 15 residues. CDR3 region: CASSLRGGIDNEQFF. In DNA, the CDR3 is TGTGCCAGCAGCTTGCGGGGGGGAATAGACAATGAGCAGTTCTTC.

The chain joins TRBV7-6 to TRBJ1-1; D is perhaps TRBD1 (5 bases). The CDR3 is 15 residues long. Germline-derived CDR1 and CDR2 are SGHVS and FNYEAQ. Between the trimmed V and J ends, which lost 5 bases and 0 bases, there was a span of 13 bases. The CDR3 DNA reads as TGTGCCAGCAGCCAAGGGGTGGGCCTGAACACTGAAGCTTTCTTT. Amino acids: CASSQGVGLNTEAFF.

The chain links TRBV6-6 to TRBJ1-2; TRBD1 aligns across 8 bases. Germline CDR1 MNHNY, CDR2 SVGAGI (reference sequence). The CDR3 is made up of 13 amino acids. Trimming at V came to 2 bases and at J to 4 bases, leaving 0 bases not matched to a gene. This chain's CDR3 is CASSYTGGYGYTF. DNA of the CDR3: TGTGCCAGCAGTTACACAGGGGGCTATGGCTACACCTTC.

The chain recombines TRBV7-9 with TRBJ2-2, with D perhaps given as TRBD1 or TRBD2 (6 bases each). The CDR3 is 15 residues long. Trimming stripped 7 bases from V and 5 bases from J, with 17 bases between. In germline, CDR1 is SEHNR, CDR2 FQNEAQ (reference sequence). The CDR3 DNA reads TGTGCCAGCACCCGGGGGCGTGGGGCTACCGGGGAGCTGTTTTTT. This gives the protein CASTRGRGATGELFF.

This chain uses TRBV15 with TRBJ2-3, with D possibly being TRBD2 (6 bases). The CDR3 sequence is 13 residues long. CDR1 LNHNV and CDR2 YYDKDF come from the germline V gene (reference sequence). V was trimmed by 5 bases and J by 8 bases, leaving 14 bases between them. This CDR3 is CATSPRDLGTQYF. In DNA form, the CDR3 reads TGTGCCACCAGCCCGCGGGACCTAGGTACGCAGTATTTT.

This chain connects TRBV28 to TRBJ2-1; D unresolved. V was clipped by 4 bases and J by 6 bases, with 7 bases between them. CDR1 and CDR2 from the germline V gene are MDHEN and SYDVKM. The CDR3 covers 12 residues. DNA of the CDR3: TGTGCCAGCAGTTCCGACTCCAATGAGCAGTTCTTC. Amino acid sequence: CASSSDSNEQFF.

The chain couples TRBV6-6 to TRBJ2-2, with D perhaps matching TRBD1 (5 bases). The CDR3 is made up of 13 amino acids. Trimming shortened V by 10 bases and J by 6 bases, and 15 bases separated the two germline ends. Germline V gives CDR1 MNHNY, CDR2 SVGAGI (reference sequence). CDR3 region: CATSRVVAGELFF. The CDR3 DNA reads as TGTGCCACCTCCAGGGTAGTAGCCGGGGAGCTGTTTTTT.

CDR3 sequence: CAITDRGDEQFF. The CDR3 nucleotides are TGTGCCATCACCGACAGGGGTGATGAGCAGTTCTTC. The gene calls are TRBV10-3 and TRBJ2-1; 8 bases map to TRBD1. The CDR3 is 12 residues long. V lost 7 bases, J lost 8 bases, and 4 bases stayed unmatched. Germline V gene data show CDR1 as ENHRY and CDR2 as SYGVKD.

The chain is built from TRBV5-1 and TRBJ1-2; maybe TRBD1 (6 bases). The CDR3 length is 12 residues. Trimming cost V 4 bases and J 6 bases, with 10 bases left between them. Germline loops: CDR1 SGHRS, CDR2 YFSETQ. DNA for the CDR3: TGCGCCAGCAGCCCCACAGGGAATGGCTACACCTTC. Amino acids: CASSPTGNGYTF. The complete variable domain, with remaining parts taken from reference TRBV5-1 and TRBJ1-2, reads KAGVTQTPRYLIKTRGQQVTLSCSPISGHRSVSWYQQTPGQGLQFLFEYFSETQRNKGNFPGRFSGRQFSNSRSEMNVSTLELGDSALYLCASSPTGNGYTFGSGTRLTVV.

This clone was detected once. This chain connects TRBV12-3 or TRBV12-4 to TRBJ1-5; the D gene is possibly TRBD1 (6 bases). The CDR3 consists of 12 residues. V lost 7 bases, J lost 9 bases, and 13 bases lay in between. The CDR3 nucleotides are TGTGCCAGCAACAGGGACCAGGGGCCCCAGCATTTT. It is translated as CASNRDQGPQHF.